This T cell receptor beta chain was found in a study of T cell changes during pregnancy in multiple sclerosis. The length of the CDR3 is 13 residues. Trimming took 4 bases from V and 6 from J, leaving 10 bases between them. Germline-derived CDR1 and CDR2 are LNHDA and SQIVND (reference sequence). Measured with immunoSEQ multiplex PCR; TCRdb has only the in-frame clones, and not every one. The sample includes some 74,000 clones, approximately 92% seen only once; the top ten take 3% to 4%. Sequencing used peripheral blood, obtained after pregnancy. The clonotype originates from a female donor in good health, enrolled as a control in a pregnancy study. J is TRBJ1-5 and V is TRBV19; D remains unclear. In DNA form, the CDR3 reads TGTGCCAGTAGTACTGGAGTCAGTCAGCCCCAGCATTTT. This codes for CASSTGVSQPQHF.